This T cell receptor beta chain was identified in a study of T cell responses to AZD1222 COVID-19 vaccine. Study-level points and caveats: Two AZD1222 doses significantly raised spike-specific TCR breadth and depth over controls. Spike regions recognized by vaccine-associated CD4 TCRs spanned the protein, led by 160-218 and 743-854. The donor cohort was predominantly white British with a female majority, and clonal diversity may have been underestimated. Repertoire sampling happened only post peak T cell response.

This table comes from immunoSEQ multiplex PCR, and its TCRdb copy is limited to in-frame clones, with some not included. The data show 150,000 to 200,000 clones, around 94% seen once. About this clone itself: Its antigen is not identified.

This sample comprised peripheral blood, obtained on day 0 of AZD1222 vaccination. The sequence derives from an adult in good health.

Here the CDR3 reads CASSSQGDTGELFF. The CDR3 DNA reads TGTGCCAGCAGCTCACAGGGTGACACCGGGGAGCTGTTTTTT. The chain couples TRBV6-5 to TRBJ2-2; TRBD1 might be the D (6 bases). The CDR3 extends over 14 amino acids. The ends were cut back, 6 bases at V and 3 bases at J, with 11 bases in the middle. Germline lookup yields CDR1 MNHEY and CDR2 SVGAGI.